These T cell receptor beta chains were read from a single sample in a study of STAT5B mutations in CD4+ large granular lymphocyte leukemia. Using immunoSEQ multiplex PCR, the repertoire was profiled, and TCRdb retains in-frame clones only, with some absent. The sample has about 31,000 clones, just over 75% seen once. Sequencing was performed on CD4+ T cells from blood buffy coats. These receptors were obtained from a human donor in good health. CDR3s include the opening cysteine and the closing phenylalanine or tryptophan. D genes are given only for firm matches.

V,D,CDR3
TRBV9,TRBD1,CASSLSHARDRVTDTQYF
TRBV7-2,-,CASSLEASFTETQYF
TRBV19,TRBD1,CASAVRGAASNYGYTF
TRBV7-2,TRBD2,CASSLESGGVYEQFF
TRBV4-1,TRBD2,CASSQASSGGAYRTDTQYF
TRBV19,TRBD1,CASRRDRDADTQYF
TRBV5-1,-,CASSALASSYNEQFF
TRBV9,-,CASSPQPSGPQGEQFF
TRBV19,-,CASSIERRLSNQPQHF
TRBV15,-,CATSRRGPADEKLFF
TRBV19,TRBD1,CASQRGRGTYEQYF
TRBV7-9,-,CASSFAGLAPQHF
TRBV21-1,-,CASSKYSRGSGQPQHF
TRBV2,-,CASSETRGRRQFF
TRBV4-1,TRBD2,CASSRGPSGSFMEQFF
TRBV10-3,TRBD1,CAISERGGQGIDGYTF
TRBV6-1,TRBD2,CATDDSGGAYNEQFF
TRBV13,-,CASGMRGANVLTF
TRBV7-2,TRBD1,CASSLAWGTGEDTQYF
TRBV2,TRBD1,CASSAQGTSYEQYF
TRBV5-6,TRBD2,CASSKPTSGGSLTQYF
TRBV9,-,CASSVEGGNQPQHF
TRBV18,TRBD1,CASSPGGTGGTEAFF
TRBV10-3,-,CAISGADTQYF
TRBV9,TRBD2,CASSVGGASGVFYNEQFF
TRBV7-3,TRBD1,CASSVDRVNSPLHF
TRBV10-3,-,CAISEMLTWTISNQPQHF
TRBV5-1,-,CASSWGLGIKNEQFF
TRBV2,-,CASSKTDNEKLFF
TRBV12-5,-,CASGLVPGGSYNEQFF
TRBV5-4,TRBD1,CASSSTGNYGYTF
TRBV7-2,TRBD1,CASSLQGTGGRAEAFF
TRBV6-1,TRBD1,CASSDLTGPNQPQHF
TRBV19,-,CASSSGRGVESSPLHF
TRBV18,-,CASSPRVIAQETQYF
TRBV6-6,-,CASSYSRGGREQFF
TRBV5-4,-,CASSFDVRTEAFF
TRBV7-6,TRBD2,CASSFVAGGAFNEQFF
TRBV15,-,CATSRDRLTYEQYF
TRBV4-2,TRBD2,CASSQFSGESYNEQFF
TRBV4-3,-,CASSQDGGVQPQHF
TRBV29-1,TRBD1,CSVEWGRGSNTEAFF
TRBV19,-,CASSMAGSGNTIYF
TRBV4-2,TRBD2,CASSPTGIAGLYEQYF
TRBV5-5,-,CASSLFGGAVEPQHF
TRBV5-1,-,CASSFGLATYEQYF
TRBV28,-,CASAILTGPMDYGYTF
TRBV6-1,TRBD1,CASNSQGVEKLFF
TRBV4-1,TRBD1,CASSYTGQGAETQYF
TRBV5-1,TRBD1,CASSEGQGNQPQHF
TRBV5-1,TRBD2,CASSLAGSSGKWETQYF